This T cell receptor beta chain originates from a study of T cell repertoires in cytomegalovirus infection. Study details: In the study, CMV epitopes included recently identified HLA-C-restricted and well-studied HLA-B-restricted ones. General study findings and limits: Within the response measured ex vivo, HLA-C-restricted CMV-specific TCR beta clonotypes were dominant.

This clonotype was recorded at least ten times. What it binds is unknown. TCRdb passed the reads through MiXCR, listing each CDR3 protein once. The sample yields 900,000 to 950,000 distinct CDR3 sequences, approximately 32% seen once. The germline V gene has CDR1 LNHDA and CDR2 SQIVND (reference sequence). J gave up 2 bases and V 6 bases, and 7 bases lay outside the gene matches. The CDR3 has 15 residues. Sequencing was performed on cultured CD8+ T cells from PBMCs, taken from culture after CMV antigen stimulation. The chain uses TRBV19 and TRBJ2-1; the match to TRBD1 covers 7 bases. The origin of this receptor is a human donor in good health (CMV status not recorded). Some clones in this sample may be carry-over from other donors' samples. The CDR3 DNA is TGTGCCAGTAGCCCAAGGGGGCTAGCCTACAATGAGCAGTTCTTC. It codes for CASSPRGLAYNEQFF. The variable domain in full, completed from reference TRBV19 and TRBJ2-1, reads DGGITQSPKYLFRKEGQNVTLSCEQNLNHDAMYWYRQDPGQGLRLIYYSQIVNDFQKGDIAEGYSVSREKKESFPLTVTSAQKNPTAFYLCASSPRGLAYNEQFFGPGTRLTVL.